The 19 T cell receptor beta chains given below trace back to one sample, sequenced in a study of T cell repertoires in cytomegalovirus infection. Via MiXCR, TCRdb re-called the reads, giving one row per CDR3 protein. Of around 280,000 distinct CDR3 sequences listed, 9.6% were seen once; the top ten hold around 2.5%. What was sequenced was PBMCs. These receptors were collected from a human donor in good health (CMV status not recorded). Some clones in this sample may be carry-over from other donors' samples.

There are many counts of this clonotype. V and J are TRBV5-6 and TRBJ1-5; 8 nucleotides align to TRBD1. Trimming removed 0 bases from V and 7 bases from J; junction bases left unmatched: 6. The germline V gene has CDR1 SGHDT and CDR2 YYEEEE. The CDR3 totals 15 residues. DNA for the CDR3: TGTGCCAGCAGCTTGGGCAGGGGGCGTGGGCAGCCCCAGCATTTT. Protein: CASSLGRGRGQPQHF.

This clonotype showed up many times. CDR3 residues: CASNVGKKTGELFF. The CDR3 DNA is TGTGCCAGCAACGTTGGAAAGAAAACCGGGGAGCTGTTTTTT. The genes are TRBV7-9 and TRBJ2-2; no reliable D call. Germline-derived CDR1 and CDR2 are SEHNR and FQNEAQ (reference sequence). V lost 7 bases and J lost 5, with 14 bases in between. The CDR3 covers 14 residues.

This clonotype occurred many times. The rearrangement joins TRBV27 to TRBJ1-1; TRBD1 matches 7 bases. Trimming took 7 bases from V and 4 from J; bases not matched to a gene: 6. Germline CDR1 and CDR2: MNHEY and SMNVEV (reference sequence). CDR3 length: 13 amino acids. Here the CDR3 reads CASTPGGGTEAFF. Written as DNA, the CDR3 is TGTGCCAGCACTCCAGGGGGTGGCACTGAAGCTTTCTTT.

This clonotype was observed many times. CDR3 sequence (DNA): TGCAAAGGACAGATCAACTATGGCTACACCTTC. It translates to CKGQINYGYTF. The chain employs TRBV20-1 and TRBJ1-2; D perhaps matches TRBD1 (6 bases). This CDR3 region has 11 residues. From germline, CDR1 is DFQATT and CDR2 SNEGSKA (reference sequence).

This clonotype was counted many times. The chain is built from TRBV28 and TRBJ2-1, with 9 bases aligning to TRBD2. CDR1 and CDR2 from the germline V gene are MDHEN and SYDVKM. Trimming at V came to 7 bases and at J to 8 bases, leaving 21 bases not matched to a gene. This CDR3 is 18 amino acids long. For the CDR3, the DNA is TGTGCCAGCAACATTAGAGTGGCTAGCGGGGACCTTTGGCATGAGCAGTTCTTC. Amino acid sequence: CASNIRVASGDLWHEQFF.

This clonotype was seen a few times. The chain carries TRBV20-1 and TRBJ1-1; no clear D. Germline V gene lookup returns CDR1 DFQATT and CDR2 SNEGSKA (reference sequence). V lost 0 bases to trimming and J lost 5 bases, with 13 bases between them. The CDR3 runs 14 residues. The CDR3 DNA reads as TGCAGTGCTAGAGATCCCGGCGGAGGGACTGAAGCTTTCTTT. Protein sequence: CSARDPGGGTEAFF.

This clonotype was seen many times. The genes are TRBV7-3 and TRBJ1-2; possible D gene TRBD1, 6 bases. V was clipped by 5 bases and J by 4 bases, with 17 bases between them. CDR3 length: 15 residues. CDR1 is SGHTA and CDR2 is FQGTGA in the germline V gene. In DNA form, the CDR3 reads TGTGCCAGCAGCCCCACGGGGGGGCAGGGCTATGGCTACACCTTC. Translated: CASSPTGGQGYGYTF.

This clonotype was observed a few times. This chain connects TRBV5-6 to TRBJ1-2; D is perhaps TRBD1 (6 bases). CDR1 and CDR2 (germline): SGHDT, YYEEEE. The CDR3 sequence is 12 residues long. V was cut by 6 bases and J by 8 bases, with 14 bases left in between. This CDR3 reads CASIGGTRGYTF. CDR3 DNA sequence: TGTGCCAGCATCGGAGGGACACGCGGCTACACCTTC.

In this sample, this clonotype turned up a few times. V is TRBV5-1 and J is TRBJ2-1; the match to TRBD2 covers 9 bases. The V gene end was trimmed by 0 bases and the J gene end by 7 bases; junction bases not matched to a gene: 5. Germline V CDR1 and CDR2: SGHRS, YFSETQ. The CDR3 sequence is 15 residues long. CDR3 protein: CASSLVAGGQNEQFF. In DNA form, the CDR3 reads TGCGCCAGCAGCTTGGTTGCGGGGGGGCAGAATGAGCAGTTCTTC. The full variable domain, in which reference TRBV5-1 and TRBJ2-1 provide the parts outside the CDR3, is KAGVTQTPRYLIKTRGQQVTLSCSPISGHRSVSWYQQTPGQGLQFLFEYFSETQRNKGNFPGRFSGRQFSNSRSEMNVSTLELGDSALYLCASSLVAGGQNEQFFGPGTRLTVL.

This clonotype was seen repeatedly, ten times or more. The J gene is TRBJ2-6, the V gene TRBV10-3; tentatively, D is TRBD1 (5 bases). The CDR3 sequence is 14 residues long. The V end was cut by 8 bases, the J end by 0 bases, with 8 bases between. The germline CDR1 and CDR2 sequences are ENHRY and SYGVKD. This CDR3 reads CAIPGSSGANVLTF. Here the CDR3 DNA reads TGTGCCATCCCAGGGTCCTCTGGGGCCAACGTCCTGACTTTC.

This clonotype was seen repeatedly, ten times or more. The chain is built from TRBV15 and TRBJ2-1; D may be TRBD2 (5 bases). The V end was cut by 3 bases, the J end by 4 bases, with 10 bases between. Germline CDR1 is LNHNV and CDR2 is YYDKDF (reference sequence). CDR3 length: 14 residues. The CDR3: CATSRTTKYNEQFF. Written as DNA, the CDR3 is TGTGCCACCAGCAGGACTACAAAGTACAATGAGCAGTTCTTC.

This clonotype was seen many times. This sequence joins TRBV7-9 and TRBJ1-2; 10 nucleotides align to TRBD1. The V and J ends lost 5 bases and 3 bases, in that order; junction bases with no gene match: 6. Germline V gives CDR1 SEHNR, CDR2 FQNEAQ (reference sequence). The CDR3 loop spans 15 amino acids. CDR3 amino acids: CASSLGQGGDYGYTF. CDR3 sequence (DNA): TGTGCCAGCAGCCTCGGACAGGGGGGGGACTATGGCTACACCTTC.

This clonotype was observed at least ten times. The CDR3 is CASSLGPQQETQYF. For the CDR3, the DNA is TGTGCCAGCAGCTTAGGCCCACAGCAAGAGACCCAGTACTTC. The chain has TRBV7-6 and TRBJ2-5; D is unclear. V lost 1 base, J lost 2 bases, and 8 bases lay in between. Germline CDR1 and CDR2: SGHVS and FNYEAQ. The CDR3 loop spans 14 amino acids.

This clonotype was picked up many times. The chain links TRBV6-8 to TRBJ2-2, with D possibly matching TRBD2 (7 bases). CDR1 and CDR2 from the germline V gene are MNHGY and SAAAGT. The CDR3 contains 14 residues. Trimming left V 9 bases short and J 1 base short, with 12 bases between. CDR3 nucleotides: TGTGCCAGGAGAGGGGGGGAGAACACCGGGGAGCTGTTTTTT. It specifies CARRGGENTGELFF.

This chain links TRBV6-1 with TRBJ2-6; tentatively, D is TRBD1 (6 bases). Germline-derived CDR1 and CDR2 are MNHNS and SASEGT. CDR3 length equals 17 residues. V shed 5 bases and J shed 0 bases, with 14 bases lying between them. The CDR3 DNA sequence: TGTGCCAGCAGTCCGGACAGAGTTCCCTCTGGGGCCAACGTCCTGACTTTC. It specifies CASSPDRVPSGANVLTF.

This clonotype was counted many times. This chain links TRBV20-1 with TRBJ2-1, with D possibly TRBD1 on 6 matching bases. The CDR3 loop spans 16 amino acids. The germline CDR1 and CDR2 sequences are DFQATT and SNEGSKA (reference sequence). V lost 5 bases and J 10 bases, leaving 27 bases between the germline ends. The DNA of the CDR3 is TGCAGTGCTTCTCCCTTGTGGGACCACAGGGCCGCCGAGCAGTTCTTC. Amino acid sequence: CSASPLWDHRAAEQFF.

The chain is built from TRBV20-1 and TRBJ2-2; TRBD2 matches at 10 bases. V lost 3 bases to trimming and J lost 1 base; unmatched junction nucleotides: 5. The germline CDR1 and CDR2 sequences are DFQATT and SNEGSKA (reference sequence). This CDR3 is built from 16 residues. In DNA form, the CDR3 reads TGCAGTGCTAGGCGGCCTAGCGGGGGGAACACCGGGGAGCTGTTTTTT. Amino acids: CSARRPSGGNTGELFF.

This clonotype was detected only a few times. V and J are TRBV18 and TRBJ2-1, with 9 bases lining up with TRBD2. There are 16 residues in the CDR3. Germline-derived CDR1 and CDR2 are KGHSH and LQKENI. Trimming took 3 bases from V and 3 from J; bases not matched to a gene: 6. DNA of the CDR3: TGTGCCAGCTCACCTCCCTCTAGCGGGGTCTACAATGAGCAGTTCTTC. Translated, it gives CASSPPSSGVYNEQFF.

The chain combines TRBV4-2 with TRBJ1-5; D not resolved. Trimming shortened V by 0 bases and J by 6 bases, and 15 bases separated the two germline ends. This CDR3 has 16 amino acids. The V gene's germline CDR1 is LGHNA and CDR2 YNFKEQ. CDR3 protein: CASSQEKRPPAQPQHF. The CDR3 DNA sequence: TGTGCCAGCAGCCAAGAGAAACGACCACCAGCTCAGCCCCAGCATTTT.